This is a list of T cell receptor beta chains from one sample in a study of blood T cell repertoires in COVID-19. Profiling relied on immunoSEQ multiplex PCR, and the TCRdb table lists in-frame clones only, not all of them. The sample consists of 300,000 or so clones, 90% of them appearing once. The specimen was PBMCs or T cells enriched from blood (not recorded which). Receptors were obtained from a man aged 55-75 years who had recovered from COVID-19. Each CDR3 is given with its conserved first and last residue. A D gene is named only where the DNA matches it firmly. A row's size may be missing; if present it is once, few, many or a size class.

clone_size	v_call	d_call	j_call	cdr3_aa	cdr3_nt
NA	TRBV18	TRBD1	TRBJ1-2	CASSRGQGDGYTF	TGTGCCAGCTCCAGGGGACAGGGGGATGGCTACACCTTC
NA	TRBV11-3	NA	TRBJ1-6	CASSKQQNSPLHF	TGTGCCAGCAGCAAACAACAGAATTCACCCCTCCACTTT
NA	TRBV27	NA	TRBJ1-1	CASSLLRGNTEAFF	TGTGCCAGCAGTTTACTTAGGGGGAACACTGAAGCTTTCTTT
few	TRBV6-6	TRBD1	TRBJ1-6	CASSRDRYNSPLHF	TGTGCCAGCAGCAGGGACAGATACAATTCACCCCTCCACTTT
NA	TRBV4-2	NA	TRBJ2-2	CASSQVSLNTGELFF	TGTGCCAGCAGCCAAGTATCCCTGAACACCGGGGAGCTGTTTTTT
once	TRBV19	TRBD1	TRBJ1-6	CASSPGTGIGSPLHF	TGTGCCAGTAGTCCAGGGACAGGGATAGGGTCACCCCTCCACTTT
NA	TRBV5-1	NA	TRBJ1-2	CASSFDGRIGYTF	TGCGCCAGCAGCTTCGATGGGAGGATCGGCTACACCTTC
NA	TRBV3-1/TRBV3-2	NA	TRBJ2-7	CASSQPLGSGEQYF	TGTGCCAGCAGCCAGCCCTTAGGCTCAGGCGAGCAGTACTTC
many	TRBV15	NA	TRBJ2-7	CATSRDGGAAYEQYF	TGTGCCACCAGCAGAGATGGGGGGGCAGCGTACGAGCAGTACTTC
NA	TRBV11-2	TRBD1	TRBJ2-2	CASTLLIGQGSTGELFF	TGTGCCAGCACCTTACTTATAGGACAGGGAAGCACCGGGGAGCTGTTTTTT
NA	TRBV13	NA	TRBJ2-1	CASSSRRSSYNEQFF	TGTGCCAGCAGCTCAAGGAGAAGCTCCTACAATGAGCAGTTCTTC
few	TRBV6-1	NA	TRBJ1-1	CASSDPPGEAEAFF	TGTGCCAGCAGTGATCCCCCAGGGGAAGCTGAAGCTTTCTTT
NA	TRBV6-5	TRBD1	TRBJ1-2	CASKVGSDRNYGYTF	TGTGCCAGCAAGGTGGGATCGGACAGGAACTATGGCTACACCTTC
NA	TRBV27	TRBD1	TRBJ1-1	CASSMDRGRTEAFF	TGTGCCAGTTCCATGGACAGGGGGCGGACTGAAGCTTTCTTT
NA	TRBV7-2	TRBD1	TRBJ2-7	CASSFPPIPGQVTYEQYF	TGTGCCAGCAGCTTCCCCCCAATCCCGGGACAGGTAACCTACGAGCAGTACTTC
NA	TRBV7-3	TRBD2	TRBJ2-2	CASSSSGGRELFF	TGTGCCAGCAGCTCTAGCGGGGGAAGGGAGCTGTTTTTT
NA	TRBV3-1/TRBV3-2	TRBD1	TRBJ2-2	CASSQWQGVGTGELFF	TGTGCCAGCAGCCAATGGCAGGGGGTAGGGACCGGGGAGCTGTTTTTT
once	TRBV14	TRBD2	TRBJ2-7	CASSQIAGSYEQYF	TGTGCCAGCAGCCAAATAGCGGGGTCCTACGAGCAGTACTTC
NA	TRBV12-3/TRBV12-4	NA	TRBJ2-1	CASSPRGYEQFF	TGTGCCAGCAGTCCTCGGGGTTATGAGCAGTTCTTC
NA	TRBV2	TRBD1	TRBJ1-4	CASSWDRAQNEKLFF	TGTGCCAGCAGCTGGGACAGGGCACAGAATGAAAAACTGTTTTTT
NA	TRBV30	TRBD2	TRBJ2-2	CAWKGLAGANTGELFF	TGTGCCTGGAAAGGACTAGCGGGAGCGAACACCGGGGAGCTGTTTTTT
NA	TRBV24-1	NA	TRBJ1-5	CATSDPQETEYSNQPQHF	TGTGCCACCAGTGATCCCCAAGAGACAGAATATAGCAATCAGCCCCAGCATTTT
NA	TRBV7-2	NA	TRBJ2-7	CASSLVPRYEQYF	TGTGCCAGCAGCTTAGTCCCCCGCTACGAGCAGTACTTC
NA	TRBV27	NA	TRBJ1-2	CASRSSGAGGYTF	TGTGCCAGCAGATCCTCAGGGGCTGGTGGCTACACCTTC
once	TRBV3-1/TRBV3-2	NA	TRBJ1-1	CASSPDMDTEAFF	TGTGCCAGCAGCCCTGACATGGACACTGAAGCTTTCTTT
NA	TRBV10-1	NA	TRBJ2-6	CANPRPSSGANVLTF	TGCGCCAACCCGCGCCCAAGCTCTGGGGCCAACGTCCTGACTTTC
NA	TRBV30	TRBD1	TRBJ2-3	CAWSFRRAGGAADTQYF	TGTGCCTGGAGTTTCCGCCGAGCAGGGGGCGCCGCAGATACGCAGTATTTT
NA	TRBV5-1	TRBD1	TRBJ1-2	CASSYGTGATLYGYTF	TGCGCCAGCAGCTACGGGACAGGGGCTACTCTCTATGGCTACACCTTC
NA	TRBV11-3	TRBD1	TRBJ1-2	CASSLAPVRGPYGYTF	TGTGCCAGCAGCTTAGCCCCCGTCAGGGGGCCATATGGCTACACCTTC
NA	TRBV27	TRBD1	TRBJ2-6	CASSPRQGIRGANVLTF	TGTGCCAGCAGTCCCCGACAGGGTATCAGGGGGGCCAACGTCCTGACTTTC
NA	TRBV24-1	NA	TRBJ1-5	CATSETSGPQHF	TGTGCCACCAGTGAAACCAGCGGGCCCCAGCATTTT
NA	TRBV15	TRBD2	TRBJ2-1	CATSTALAGADEQFF	TGTGCCACCAGCACCGCCCTCGCGGGAGCGGATGAGCAGTTCTTC
NA	TRBV27	TRBD1	TRBJ2-7	CASSLFPTGGSYEQYF	TGTGCCAGCAGTTTGTTCCCGACAGGGGGCTCCTACGAGCAGTACTTC
NA	TRBV20-1	TRBD2	TRBJ2-7	CSASSSGVTYEQYF	TGCAGTGCTAGTTCTAGCGGGGTTACCTACGAGCAGTACTTC
NA	TRBV28	TRBD1	TRBJ1-2	CASTGGYGYTF	TGTGCCAGTACAGGGGGCTATGGCTACACCTTC
NA	TRBV3-1/TRBV3-2	TRBD1	TRBJ1-2	CASSQTGGVTNYGYTF	TGTGCCAGCAGCCAAACAGGGGGCGTCACAAACTATGGCTACACCTTC
NA	TRBV18	NA	TRBJ1-1	CASSPAQAEAFF	TGTGCCAGCTCACCGGCTCAGGCTGAAGCTTTCTTT
NA	TRBV6-1	NA	TRBJ1-3	CASSELSAGNTIYF	TGTGCCAGCAGTGAATTGAGTGCTGGAAACACCATATATTTT
NA	TRBV19	TRBD1	TRBJ1-4	CASSTLGQGATNEKLFF	TGTGCCAGTAGTACCCTTGGACAGGGAGCAACTAATGAAAAACTGTTTTTT
NA	TRBV5-4	NA	TRBJ1-1	CASSPAGMNTEAFF	TGTGCCAGCAGCCCGGCCGGGATGAACACTGAAGCTTTCTTT
NA	TRBV30	NA	TRBJ1-1	CAWVLRRGTEAFF	TGTGCCTGGGTTCTGCGTCGGGGAACTGAAGCTTTCTTT
once	TRBV5-1	NA	TRBJ1-4	CASSLAATNEKLFF	TGCGCCAGCAGCTTGGCGGCAACTAATGAAAAACTGTTTTTT
NA	TRBV19	NA	TRBJ2-1	CASKRAWEVDEQFF	TGTGCCAGTAAGCGTGCCTGGGAGGTCGATGAGCAGTTCTTC
NA	TRBV6-5	NA	TRBJ1-2	CASRPRQIYGYTF	TGTGCCAGCAGACCTAGACAGATCTATGGCTACACCTTC
NA	TRBV4-3	TRBD2	TRBJ2-3	CASSQDWASGGTDTQYF	TGCGCCAGCAGCCAAGATTGGGCTAGCGGGGGTACAGATACGCAGTATTTT
once	TRBV18	TRBD2	TRBJ2-1	CASSPERWASGRNEQFF	TGTGCCAGCTCACCGGAGAGGTGGGCTAGCGGGAGGAATGAGCAGTTCTTC